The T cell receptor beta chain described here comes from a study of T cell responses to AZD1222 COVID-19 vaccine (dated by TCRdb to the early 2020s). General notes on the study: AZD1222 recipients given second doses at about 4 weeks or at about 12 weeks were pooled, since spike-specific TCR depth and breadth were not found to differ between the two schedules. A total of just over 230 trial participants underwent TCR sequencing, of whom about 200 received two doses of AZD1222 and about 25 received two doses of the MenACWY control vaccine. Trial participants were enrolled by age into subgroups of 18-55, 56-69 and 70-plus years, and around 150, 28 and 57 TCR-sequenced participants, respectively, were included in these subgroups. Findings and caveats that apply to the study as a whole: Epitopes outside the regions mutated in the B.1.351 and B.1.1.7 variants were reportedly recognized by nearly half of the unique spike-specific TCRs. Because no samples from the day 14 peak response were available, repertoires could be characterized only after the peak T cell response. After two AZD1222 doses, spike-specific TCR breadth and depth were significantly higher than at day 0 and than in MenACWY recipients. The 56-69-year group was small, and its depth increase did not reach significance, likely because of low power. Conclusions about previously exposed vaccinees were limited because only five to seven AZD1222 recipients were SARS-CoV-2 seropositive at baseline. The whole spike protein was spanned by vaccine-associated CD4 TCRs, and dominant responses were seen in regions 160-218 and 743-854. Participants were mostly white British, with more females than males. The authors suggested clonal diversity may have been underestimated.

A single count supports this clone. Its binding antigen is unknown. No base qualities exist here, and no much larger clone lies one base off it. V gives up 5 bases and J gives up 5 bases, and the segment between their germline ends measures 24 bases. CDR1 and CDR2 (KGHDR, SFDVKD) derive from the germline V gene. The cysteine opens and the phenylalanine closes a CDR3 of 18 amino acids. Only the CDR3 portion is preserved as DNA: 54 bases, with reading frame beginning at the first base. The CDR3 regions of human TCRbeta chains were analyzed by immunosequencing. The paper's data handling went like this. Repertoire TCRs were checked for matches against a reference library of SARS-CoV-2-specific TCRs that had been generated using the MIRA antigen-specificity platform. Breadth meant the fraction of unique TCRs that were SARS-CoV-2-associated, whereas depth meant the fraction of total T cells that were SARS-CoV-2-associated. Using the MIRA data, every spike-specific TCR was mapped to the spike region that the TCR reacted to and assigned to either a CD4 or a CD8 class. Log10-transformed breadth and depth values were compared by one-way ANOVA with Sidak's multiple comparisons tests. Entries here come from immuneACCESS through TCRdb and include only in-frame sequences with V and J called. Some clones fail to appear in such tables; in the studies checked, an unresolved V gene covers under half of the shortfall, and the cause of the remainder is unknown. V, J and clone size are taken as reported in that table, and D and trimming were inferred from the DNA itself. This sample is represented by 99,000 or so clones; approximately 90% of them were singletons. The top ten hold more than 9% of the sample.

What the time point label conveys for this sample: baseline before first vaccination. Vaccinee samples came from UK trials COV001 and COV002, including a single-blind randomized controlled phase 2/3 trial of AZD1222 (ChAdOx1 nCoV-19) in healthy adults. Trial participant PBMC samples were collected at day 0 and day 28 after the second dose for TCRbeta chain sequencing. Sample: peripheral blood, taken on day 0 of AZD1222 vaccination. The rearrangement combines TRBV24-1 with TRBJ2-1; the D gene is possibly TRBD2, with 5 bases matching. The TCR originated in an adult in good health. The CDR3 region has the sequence CATSVGSTLSETNNEQFF. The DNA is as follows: TGTGCCACCAGTGTTGGGTCAACACTTAGCGAGACAAACAATGAGCAGTTCTTC.